The T cell receptor beta chain described here comes from a study of shared clonotypes between healthy human individuals. Study summary: Donors had three CD4 naive, three CD4 memory, two CD8 naive and one CD8 memory plate apiece.

Produced via immunoSEQ multiplex PCR; TCRdb's table is partial and in-frame only. This table has approximately 1.9 million clones, 93% appearing once. Germline CDR1 and CDR2: LNHDA and SQIVND (reference sequence). The CDR3 covers 13 residues. Trimming removed 2 bases from V and 7 bases from J, with 9 bases in between. The naive CD8 subset, CD45RO-negative cells positively selected for CCR7, excluded terminally differentiated effector memory CD45RA+ cells. The chain links TRBV19 to TRBJ1-5; D call uncertain. The sequenced sample was naive CD8+ T cells from PBMCs. The receptor comes from a man aged 18 to 29 in good health. Some clones in this sample may be carry-over from other donors' samples. The CDR3 DNA sequence: TGTGCCAGTAGTATATGGGCATCACAGCCCCAGCATTTT. Protein product: CASSIWASQPQHF. The variable domain in full, with the rest retrieved from reference TRBV19 and TRBJ1-5, is DGGITQSPKYLFRKEGQNVTLSCEQNLNHDAMYWYRQDPGQGLRLIYYSQIVNDFQKGDIAEGYSVSREKKESFPLTVTSAQKNPTAFYLCASSIWASQPQHFGDGTRLSIL.